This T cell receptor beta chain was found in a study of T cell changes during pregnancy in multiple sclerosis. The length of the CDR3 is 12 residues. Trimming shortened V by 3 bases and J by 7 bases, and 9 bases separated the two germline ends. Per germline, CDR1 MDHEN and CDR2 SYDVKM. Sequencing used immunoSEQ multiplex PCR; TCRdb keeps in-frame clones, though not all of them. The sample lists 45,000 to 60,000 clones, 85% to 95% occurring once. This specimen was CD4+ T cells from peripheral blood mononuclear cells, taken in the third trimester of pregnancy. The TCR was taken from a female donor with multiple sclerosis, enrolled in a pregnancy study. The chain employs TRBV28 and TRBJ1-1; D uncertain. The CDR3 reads CASSFVHSEAFF. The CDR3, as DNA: TGTGCCAGCAGTTTCGTTCACAGTGAAGCTTTCTTT.